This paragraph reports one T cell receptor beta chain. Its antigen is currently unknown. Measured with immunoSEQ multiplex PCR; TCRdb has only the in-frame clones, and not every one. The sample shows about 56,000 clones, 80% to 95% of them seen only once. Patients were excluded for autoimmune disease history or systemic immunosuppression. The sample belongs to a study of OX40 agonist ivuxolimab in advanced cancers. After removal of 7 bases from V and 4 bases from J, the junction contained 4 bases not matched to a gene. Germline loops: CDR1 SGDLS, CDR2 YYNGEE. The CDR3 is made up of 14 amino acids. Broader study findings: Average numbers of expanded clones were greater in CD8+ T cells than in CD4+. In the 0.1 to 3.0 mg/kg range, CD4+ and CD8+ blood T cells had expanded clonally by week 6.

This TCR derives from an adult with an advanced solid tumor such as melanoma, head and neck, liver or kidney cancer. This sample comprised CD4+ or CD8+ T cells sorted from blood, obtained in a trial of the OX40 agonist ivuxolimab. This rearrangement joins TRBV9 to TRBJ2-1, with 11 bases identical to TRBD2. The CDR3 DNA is TGTGCCAGCGGGGGGACTAGCGGTTACAATGAGCAGTTCTTC. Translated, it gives CASGGTSGYNEQFF.